This TCR beta chain derives from a study of cytomegalovirus exposure and HLA in healthy donors. Study outcomes and limitations: Diagnosis of cytomegalovirus status made by the classifier reportedly showed high specificity and sensitivity. Cytomegalovirus-associated status was assigned to some 180 TCR beta chains.

The repertoire was sequenced with immunoSEQ multiplex PCR; TCRdb's copy has only in-frame clones and lacks some. The sample includes approximately 200,000 clones, around 90% of them seen just once. Of note for this clone: Its specificity is unknown.

The source is a young woman in good health and CMV-seronegative. The sample was PBMCs.

CDR3 coding DNA: TGTGCCAGCAGTCTCAAATCCCAAATCAGGGGTAGCTCCTACAATGAGCAGTTCTTC. It is translated as CASSLKSQIRGSSYNEQFF. The V and J genes are TRBV27 and TRBJ2-1, with D possibly being TRBD1 (6 bases). Germline V gives CDR1 MNHEY, CDR2 SMNVEV (reference sequence). This CDR3 spans 19 amino acids. Trimming took 5 bases from V and 0 from J, leaving 23 bases between them.